A single sample gave rise to the 25 T cell receptor beta chains below, sequenced in a study of human T cells and chemical hapten exposure. As for time point: patch test 3, about 24 weeks after DPC sensitization. Treatment of the sample: therapeutic diphenylcyclopropenone sensitization with weekly scalp DPC. Each CDR3 protein is one row after TCRdb ran MiXCR on the RACE reads. In the table there are 55,000 to 75,000 distinct CDR3 sequences, roughly 12% of which are singletons. The material sequenced was whole blood, taken in connection with sensitization to the hapten diphenylcyclopropenone (DPC). The receptors originated from a man aged 25-45 years with alopecia areata. Some clones in this sample may be carry-over from other donors' samples.

The V call is TRBV20-1, the J call TRBJ2-7, with 12 bases fitting TRBD2. V gave up 6 bases and J gave up 2 bases; unmatched junction bases: 8. This CDR3 has 15 residues. CDR1 is DFQATT and CDR2 is SNEGSKA in the germline V gene (reference sequence). CDR3 sequence reads: CSASGTSGGTYEQYF. The CDR3, as DNA: TGCAGTGCAAGTGGCACTAGCGGGGGGACCTACGAGCAGTACTTC.

This clonotype was observed at least ten times. V is TRBV5-1 and J is TRBJ1-2; D unclear. V was trimmed by 2 bases and J by 3 bases, leaving 8 bases between them. Germline V CDR1 and CDR2: SGHRS, YFSETQ. The CDR3 is 13 amino acids. Here the CDR3 DNA reads TGCGCCAGCAGCTTTGGGGAAGACTATGGCTACACCTTC. Its translation: CASSFGEDYGYTF. The entire variable domain, with the rest obtained from reference TRBV5-1 and TRBJ1-2, is as follows: KAGVTQTPRYLIKTRGQQVTLSCSPISGHRSVSWYQQTPGQGLQFLFEYFSETQRNKGNFPGRFSGRQFSNSRSEMNVSTLELGDSALYLCASSFGEDYGYTFGSGTRLTVV.

The chain links TRBV5-5 to TRBJ2-7, with D tentatively TRBD1 (6 bases). V lost 4 bases, J lost 2 bases, and 13 bases lay in between. CDR3 length: 14 amino acids. The germline CDR1 and CDR2 sequences are SGHKS and YYEKEE (reference sequence). CDR3 residues: CASSPGTPTYEQYF. The CDR3 coding sequence is TGTGCCAGCAGCCCCGGGACACCGACCTACGAGCAGTACTTC.

This clonotype was seen at least ten times. The chain carries TRBV12-3 or TRBV12-4 and TRBJ2-7, with TRBD1 matching 12 bases. The length of the CDR3 is 15 residues. V lost 4 bases to trimming and J lost 6 bases; unmatched junction nucleotides: 7. CDR3 region: CASSSGTGGRPEQYF. The CDR3 DNA follows: TGTGCCAGCAGTTCGGGGACAGGGGGCCGCCCCGAGCAGTACTTC.

This clonotype was found once. The DNA of the CDR3 is TGCGCCAGCAGCGCGGACCAAGAGACCCAGTACTTC. Protein product: CASSADQETQYF. This chain uses TRBV5-1 with TRBJ2-5; D is unclear. The CDR3 runs 12 residues. Trimming took off 4 bases at V and 0 bases at J, with 4 bases between the two ends. Per germline, CDR1 SGHRS and CDR2 YFSETQ.

The chain is built from TRBV5-1 and TRBJ2-4; D gene ambiguous. The CDR3 is made up of 14 amino acids. Trimming took 2 bases from V and 0 from J, leaving 6 bases between them. Germline values: CDR1 SGHRS, CDR2 YFSETQ. CDR3 region: CASSFTSAKNIQYF. The CDR3 DNA sequence: TGCGCCAGCAGCTTCACTTCAGCCAAAAACATTCAGTACTTC. Looking up the rest from reference TRBV5-1 and TRBJ2-4 gives the full variable domain: KAGVTQTPRYLIKTRGQQVTLSCSPISGHRSVSWYQQTPGQGLQFLFEYFSETQRNKGNFPGRFSGRQFSNSRSEMNVSTLELGDSALYLCASSFTSAKNIQYFGAGTRLSVL.

The chain couples TRBV12-2 to TRBJ2-1; the table's D call, TRBD2, was not checked against the DNA. TRBV12-2 is a recognized pseudogene. This CDR3 is 24 amino acids long. CDR3 nucleotides: TGTGCAAGTCGCTTAGGCTGGCCAGGGACGGGACTAGCGGGGGGCCCAAGCTCCTACAATGAGCAGTTCTTC. Its protein is CASRLGWPGTGLAGGPSSYNEQFF.

Ten or more counts support this clonotype. The rearrangement links TRBV5-6 to TRBJ1-2, with a possible D match to TRBD1 (6 bases). Trimming shortened V by 4 bases and J by 2 bases, and 15 bases separated the two germline ends. CDR1 is SGHDT and CDR2 is YYEEEE in the germline V gene. The CDR3 sequence is 15 residues long. The CDR3 sequence is CASSRGADQNYGYTF. The CDR3 region has the DNA TGTGCCAGCAGCCGGGGGGCCGACCAAAACTATGGCTACACCTTC.

This clonotype was recorded many times. The V gene is TRBV6-5, the J gene TRBJ1-1, with unresolved D. This CDR3 has 13 residues. Germline lookup yields CDR1 MNHEY and CDR2 SVGAGI. V was pared by 6 bases and J by 1 base, with 9 bases between. CDR3 protein: CASRLDGNTEAFF. The CDR3 bases are TGTGCCAGCAGATTGGACGGGAACACTGAAGCTTTCTTT.

This clonotype was seen a few times. The chain's CDR3 is CAWSPGQGGQPQHF. The CDR3 DNA follows: TGTGCCTGGAGTCCCGGACAGGGCGGGCAGCCCCAGCATTTT. This sequence joins TRBV30 and TRBJ1-5; TRBD1 matches 8 bases. CDR3 size: 14 residues. Germline V gives CDR1 GTSNPN, CDR2 SVGIG (reference sequence). V trimming: 2 bases; J trimming: 7 bases; junction bases outside the gene matches: 7.

The chain recombines TRBV15 with TRBJ1-5; D might be TRBD1 (6 bases). Trimming cost V 1 base and J 1 base, with 14 bases left between them. This CDR3 has 17 amino acids. Looked up from germline, CDR1 is LNHNV and CDR2 is YYDKDF (reference sequence). The CDR3 region is CATSRGPRGRSNQPQHF. The CDR3 DNA follows: TGTGCCACCAGCAGAGGCCCCAGGGGAAGGAGCAATCAGCCCCAGCATTTT.

This clonotype was seen only a few times. V and J are TRBV3-1 and TRBJ1-1, with D perhaps matching TRBD1 (5 bases). This CDR3 spans 14 amino acids. CDR1 is LGHDT, CDR2 YNNKEL, per germline (reference sequence). V lost 6 bases and J lost 0, with 11 bases in between. CDR3: CASRRGGMNTEAFF. CDR3 nucleotides: TGTGCCAGCAGACGCGGGGGGATGAACACTGAAGCTTTCTTT. The entire variable domain, with the rest obtained from reference TRBV3-1 and TRBJ1-1, is as follows: DTAVSQTPKYLVTQMGNDKSIKCEQNLGHDTMYWYKQDSKKFLKIMFSYNNKELIINETVPNRFSPKSPDKAHLNLHINSLELGDSAVYFCASRRGGMNTEAFFGQGTRLTVV.

In this sample, this clonotype turned up many times. V and J are TRBV12-3 or TRBV12-4 and TRBJ1-6; no firm D call. This CDR3 is built from 12 residues. V lost 5 bases, J lost 10 bases, and 9 bases lay in between. Here the CDR3 DNA reads TGTGCCAGCAGTATCCAGGACTCACCCCTCCACTTT. Translating it yields CASSIQDSPLHF.

There are a few counts of this clonotype. The rearrangement uses TRBV27 and TRBJ1-1, with D perhaps matching TRBD1 (6 bases). In germline, CDR1 is MNHEY, CDR2 SMNVEV (reference sequence). Trimming cost V 6 bases and J 1 base, with 24 bases left between them. The CDR3 is 18 amino acids. CDR3: CASRDKQGSILGNTEAFF. The CDR3 bases are TGTGCCAGCAGAGATAAACAGGGTTCGATACTCGGGAACACTGAAGCTTTCTTT.

This clonotype was counted only a few times. One end of the junction varies from germline; a read error may be responsible. The chain employs TRBV20-1 and TRBJ2-7; 8 nucleotides agree with TRBD1. Germline V CDR1 and CDR2: DFQATT, SNEGSKA (reference sequence). This CDR3 spans 14 amino acids. The DNA of the CDR3 is TGCAGTGCTGGAGAGGGACAGGTGAGCTACGAGCAGTACTTC. This sequence encodes CSAGEGQVSYEQYF.

There are a few counts of this clonotype. CDR3 region: CASSHPREQGETGANVLTF. The CDR3 bases are TGCGCCAGCAGCCACCCCCGAGAGCAGGGGGAAACTGGGGCCAACGTCCTGACTTTC. The gene calls are TRBV4-3 and TRBJ2-6, with 7 bases aligning to TRBD1. This CDR3 is 19 amino acids long. Trimming cost V 3 bases and J 2 bases; bases outside gene matches: 13. Germline V gene lookup returns CDR1 LGHNA and CDR2 YSLEER.

This clonotype was counted ten times or more. The chain links TRBV10-2 to TRBJ1-6; D remains unclear. Between the trimmed V and J ends, which lost 0 bases and 7 bases, there was a span of 10 bases. Looked up from germline, CDR1 is WSHSY and CDR2 is SAAADI. This CDR3 is 15 amino acids long. The CDR3 is CASSESARGNSPLHF. The CDR3 DNA is TGCGCCAGCAGTGAGTCAGCGCGTGGGAATTCACCCCTCCACTTT.

This sequence joins TRBV29-1 and TRBJ1-3, with no clear D. The V gene's germline CDR1 is SQVTM and CDR2 ANQGSEA. Trimming left V 6 bases short and J 0 bases short, with 12 bases between. The CDR3 extends over 14 amino acids. This CDR3 reads CSVQGRTSGNTIYF. DNA of the CDR3: TGCAGCGTCCAAGGACGGACCTCTGGAAACACCATATATTTT.

This clonotype showed up many times. This chain links TRBV5-1 with TRBJ1-3; 7 nucleotides agree with TRBD1. Germline CDR1 SGHRS, CDR2 YFSETQ. This CDR3 has 15 residues. With 2 bases clipped from V and 6 bases from J, the junction kept 8 bases outside the gene matches. CDR3 region: CASSLSGDSPNTIYF. CDR3 DNA sequence: TGCGCCAGCAGCTTATCAGGGGACAGTCCAAACACCATATATTTT.

This clonotype occurred a few times. The V call is TRBV12-3 or TRBV12-4, the J call TRBJ1-1, with D perhaps matching TRBD1 (6 bases). CDR3 length equals 16 residues. Between the trimmed V and J ends, which lost 1 base and 4 bases, there was a span of 16 bases. The CDR3 coding sequence is TGTGCCAGCAGTTTAGGTGGGGTTCAGGGGCCCACTGAAGCTTTCTTT. This encodes CASSLGGVQGPTEAFF.

This chain connects TRBV14 to TRBJ2-7; D is unresolved. Germline lookup yields CDR1 SGHDN and CDR2 FVKESK. This CDR3 spans 15 amino acids. The V end lost 1 base, the J end lost 5 bases, and 15 bases lay between the germline ends. This CDR3 reads CASSQAGALWNEQYF. CDR3 DNA: TGTGCCAGCAGCCAAGCCGGTGCTCTTTGGAACGAGCAGTACTTC.

V is TRBV11-3 and J is TRBJ2-1, with D perhaps TRBD1 or TRBD2 (5 bases each). V lost 3 bases and J 12 bases, leaving 9 bases between the germline ends. The CDR3 has 11 amino acids. Germline-derived CDR1 and CDR2 are SGHNT and YENEEA. DNA of the CDR3: TGTGCCAGCAGCTTTGGGGGTATGCAGTTCTTC. Amino acids: CASSFGGMQFF.

Comment on this clonotype: The final CDR3 position lacks the conserved phenylalanine or tryptophan, pointing to a likely read error. J is TRBJ2-2 and V is TRBV12-5; 8 bases align to TRBD1. This CDR3 comprises 16 residues. The germline V gene encodes CDR1 LGHNT and CDR2 FRNRAP. The V and J ends lost 6 bases and 5 bases, in that order; junction bases with no gene match: 11. As DNA, the CDR3 is TGTGCTAGTGGCCTTTCAATGACAGGGGTAACCGGGGAGCTGTTTCTT. Amino acid sequence: CASGLSMTGVTGELFL.

This clonotype was counted ten times or more. The V call is TRBV2, the J call TRBJ2-5; D remains ambiguous. The CDR3 runs 17 residues. Trimming stripped 5 bases from V and 0 bases from J, with 19 bases between. CDR1 SNHLY and CDR2 FYNNEI come from the germline V gene. The CDR3 region has the DNA TGTGCCAGCAGTCTTCTGTCCCCTAAGGCCTACCAAGAGACCCAGTACTTC. It specifies CASSLLSPKAYQETQYF.

The rearrangement uses TRBV12-3 or TRBV12-4 and TRBJ2-7, with TRBD1 matching over 8 bases. V lost 6 bases and J lost 4; bases outside the gene matches: 11. This CDR3 is built from 15 residues. In DNA form, the CDR3 reads TGTGCCAGCAGGGTCACAGGGGGTGAATCTTACGAGCAGTACTTC. Encoded protein: CASRVTGGESYEQYF.